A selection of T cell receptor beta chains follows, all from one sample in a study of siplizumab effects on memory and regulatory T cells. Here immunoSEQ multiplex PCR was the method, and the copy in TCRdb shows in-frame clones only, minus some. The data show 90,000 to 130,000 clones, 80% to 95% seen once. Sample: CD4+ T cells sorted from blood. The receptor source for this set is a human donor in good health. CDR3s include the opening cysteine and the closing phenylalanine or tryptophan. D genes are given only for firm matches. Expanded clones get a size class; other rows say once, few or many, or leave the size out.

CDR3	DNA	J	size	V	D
CASSLPPGEGPNEQFF	TGTGCCAGCAGCCTCCCTCCAGGGGAGGGCCCAAATGAGCAGTTCTTC	TRBJ2-1	.	TRBV14	.
CASSPPLDRYQETQYF	TGTGCCAGCTCACCCCCCTTGGACCGGTACCAAGAGACCCAGTACTTC	TRBJ2-5	few	TRBV18	.
CASSSRPSYEQYF	TGTGCCAGCAGCTCTCGACCATCCTACGAGCAGTACTTC	TRBJ2-7	once	TRBV28	.
CASSDQGLGQPQHF	TGTGCCAGCAGTGACCAGGGACTGGGTCAGCCCCAGCATTTT	TRBJ1-5	.	TRBV6-1	.
CASSSSGRAAGELFF	TGTGCCAGCAGCTCAAGCGGGAGGGCCGCCGGGGAGCTGTTTTTT	TRBJ2-2	.	TRBV11-3	TRBD2
CASSRTVYEQYF	TGTGCCAGCAGCCGGACAGTATACGAGCAGTACTTC	TRBJ2-7	.	TRBV2	.
CASRLNWDSNQPQHF	TGTGCCAGCAGGTTGAACTGGGACAGCAATCAGCCCCAGCATTTT	TRBJ1-5	once	TRBV27	.
CASGYSGGAVDTQYF	TGTGCCAGCGGATATAGCGGGGGGGCCGTAGATACGCAGTATTTT	TRBJ2-3	.	TRBV2	TRBD2
CASGRSQGRTDTQYF	TGTGCCAGCGGTCGGTCCCAGGGACGCACAGATACGCAGTATTTT	TRBJ2-3	.	TRBV7-3	.
CASSYGGSKTEAFF	TGTGCCAGCAGTTACGGGGGGAGTAAGACTGAAGCTTTCTTT	TRBJ1-1	.	TRBV6-5	.
CASSQDWDRIYEQYF	TGTGCCAGCAGCCAAGATTGGGACAGGATCTACGAGCAGTACTTC	TRBJ2-7	few	TRBV4-2	TRBD1
CASLPTQYF	TGTGCCAGCCTCCCAACGCAGTATTTT	TRBJ2-3	.	TRBV16	.
CASSTTGTGSSNQPQHF	TGTGCCAGTAGTACGACCGGGACGGGTTCTAGCAATCAGCCCCAGCATTTT	TRBJ1-5	.	TRBV19	.
CASSFNRGQDEQYF	TGTGCCAGCAGCTTTAACAGGGGGCAAGACGAGCAGTACTTC	TRBJ2-7	.	TRBV5-4	TRBD1
CASSPGTGDYEQYF	TGTGCCAGCAGCCCCGGGACAGGGGACTACGAGCAGTACTTC	TRBJ2-7	.	TRBV5-6	TRBD1
CASSLDGQACSLRHF	TGTGCCAGCAGCTTAGACGGTCAGGCCTGCTCCTTACGGCATTTT	TRBJ1-5	.	TRBV7-4	.
CASSEAAGYVEAFF	TGTGCCAGCAGTGAAGCAGCAGGGTACGTTGAAGCTTTCTTT	TRBJ1-1	.	TRBV2	.
CASSQVMAAEAFF	TGTGCCAGCAGCCAAGTGATGGCCGCTGAAGCTTTCTTT	TRBJ1-1	.	TRBV4-2	.